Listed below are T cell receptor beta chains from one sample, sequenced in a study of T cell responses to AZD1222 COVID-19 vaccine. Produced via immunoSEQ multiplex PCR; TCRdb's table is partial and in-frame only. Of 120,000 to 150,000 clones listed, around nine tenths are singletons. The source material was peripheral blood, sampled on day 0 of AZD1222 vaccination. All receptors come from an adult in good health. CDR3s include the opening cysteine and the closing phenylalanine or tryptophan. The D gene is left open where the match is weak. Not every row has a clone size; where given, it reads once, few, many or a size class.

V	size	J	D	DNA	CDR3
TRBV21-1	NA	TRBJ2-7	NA	TGTGCCAGCAGCAAAGGTTCCGGGTCTCAGGACGACGAGCAGTACTTC	CASSKGSGSQDDEQYF
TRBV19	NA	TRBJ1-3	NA	TGTGCCAGTAGTATCCCCAGCATCCTCGCCGGGAACACCATATATTTT	CASSIPSILAGNTIYF
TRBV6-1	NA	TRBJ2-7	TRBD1	TGTGCCAGCAGTGAACGCCGGGACAGGGGGCGTCGGCTTTTTAACGAGCAGTACTTC	CASSERRDRGRRLFNEQYF
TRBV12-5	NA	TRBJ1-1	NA	TGTGCTAGTGGTTTGAACACTGAAGCTTTCTTT	CASGLNTEAFF
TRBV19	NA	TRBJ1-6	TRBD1	TGTGCCAGTAGCCCCGATGGGGGACAGGCGACGAATTCACCCCTCCACTTT	CASSPDGGQATNSPLHF
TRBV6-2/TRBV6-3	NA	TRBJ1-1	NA	TGTGCCAGCAGTTGGCCGGCAACTGAAGCTTTCTTT	CASSWPATEAFF
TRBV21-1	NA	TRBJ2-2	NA	TGTGCCAGCAGCGCGACGGGACCTGGGGAGCTGTTTTTT	CASSATGPGELFF
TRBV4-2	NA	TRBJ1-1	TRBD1	TGTGCCAGCAGCCCGCTCCGGGACAGTGGAGAAACTGAAGCTTTCTTT	CASSPLRDSGETEAFF
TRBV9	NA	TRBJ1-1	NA	TGTGCCAGCAGCGTATCGGGGATGAACACTGAAGCTTTCTTT	CASSVSGMNTEAFF
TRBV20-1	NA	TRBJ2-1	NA	TGCAGTGCTAATTCGCCTAATGAGCAGTTCTTC	CSANSPNEQFF
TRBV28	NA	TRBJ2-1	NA	TGTGCCAGCAGTGAAGGGACGGTCAACAATGAGCAGTTCTTC	CASSEGTVNNEQFF
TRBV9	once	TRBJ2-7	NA	TGTGCCAGCTCCGCCGGGAGAACAGGGGTTGGCGACGAGCAGTACTTC	CASSAGRTGVGDEQYF
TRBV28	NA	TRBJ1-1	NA	TGTGCCAGCAGGACCTTACAGGGATGGGGGAGCACTGAAGCTTTCTTT	CASRTLQGWGSTEAFF
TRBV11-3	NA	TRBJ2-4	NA	TGTGCCAGCAGCTTAGTGTTCCCAGACAAAAACATTCAGTACTTC	CASSLVFPDKNIQYF
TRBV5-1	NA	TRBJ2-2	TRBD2	TGCGCGACCATGCTTGGAGGGCTAGCGGGAGCAGGGGAGCTGTTTTTT	CATMLGGLAGAGELFF
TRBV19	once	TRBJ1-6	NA	TGTGCCAGTAAAGTCAGGATTGGTGCTTCACCCCTCCACTTT	CASKVRIGASPLHF
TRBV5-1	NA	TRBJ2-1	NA	TGCGCCAGCAACCGGGACCCCTTGGAAGAGCAGTTCTTC	CASNRDPLEEQFF
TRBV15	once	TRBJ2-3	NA	TGTGCCACCAGCAGCAGGGGTGGGGTCGCAGATACGCAGTATTTT	CATSSRGGVADTQYF
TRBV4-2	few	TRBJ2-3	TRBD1	TGTGCCAGCAGCCAAGATCCCCCGGGACAGGGAATAACAGATACGCAGTATTTT	CASSQDPPGQGITDTQYF
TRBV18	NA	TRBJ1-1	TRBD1	TGTGCCAGCTCACCAGGTACAGGGGGCGCTGAAGCTTTCTTT	CASSPGTGGAEAFF
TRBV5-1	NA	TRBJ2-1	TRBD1	TGCGCCACCTCGGGACAGGGTGGCGATGAGCAGTTCTTC	CATSGQGGDEQFF
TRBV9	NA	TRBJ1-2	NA	TGTGCCAGCAGCGGCCGTAACTATGGCTACACCTTC	CASSGRNYGYTF
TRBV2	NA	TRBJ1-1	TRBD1	TGTGCCAGCGGTCTAGAAGGACAGGGAAGTACTGAAGCTTTCTTT	CASGLEGQGSTEAFF
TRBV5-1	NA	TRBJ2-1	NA	TGCGCCAGCAGCTTCCGTAGATCGGACAATGAGCAGTTCTTC	CASSFRRSDNEQFF
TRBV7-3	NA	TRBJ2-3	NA	TGTGCCAGCAGCTTAGTCGCAGCGAGCACAGATACGCAGTATTTT	CASSLVAASTDTQYF
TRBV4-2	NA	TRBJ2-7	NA	TGTGCCAGCAGCCAAGATAGGGTGGCCTACGAGCAGTACTTC	CASSQDRVAYEQYF
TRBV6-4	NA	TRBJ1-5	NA	TGTGCCAGCAGTGACCAACTTCGTGAAGAAGGACAGCCCCAGCATTTT	CASSDQLREEGQPQHF
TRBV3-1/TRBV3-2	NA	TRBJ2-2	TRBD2	TGTGCCAGCAGCCATCGACTAGCGGCGAACACCGGGGAGCTGTTTTTT	CASSHRLAANTGELFF
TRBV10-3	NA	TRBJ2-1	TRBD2	TGTGCCATCAGTGAGCAGCTAGCGGGAGGTATGGAGCAGTTCTTC	CAISEQLAGGMEQFF
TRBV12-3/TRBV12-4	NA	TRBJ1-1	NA	TGTGCCAGCAGTTCACAACTGGGCGGTTTCTTT	CASSSQLGGFF
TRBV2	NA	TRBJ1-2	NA	TGTGCCAGCGAAGGGAACTATGGCTACACCTTC	CASEGNYGYTF
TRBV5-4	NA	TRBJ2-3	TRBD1	TGTGCCAGCAGCTTCGGACAGGGAACAGATACGCAGTATTTT	CASSFGQGTDTQYF
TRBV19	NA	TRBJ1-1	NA	TGTGCCAGTAGTACCTGGGGCCAGGGAGACACTGAAGCTTTCTTT	CASSTWGQGDTEAFF
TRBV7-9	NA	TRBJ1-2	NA	TGTGCCAGCAGCGCCACGACAGGTTCCTCTGGCTACACCTTC	CASSATTGSSGYTF
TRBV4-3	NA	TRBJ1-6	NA	TGCGCCAGCAGCCAAGGGAGGGGATCACCCCTCCACTTT	CASSQGRGSPLHF
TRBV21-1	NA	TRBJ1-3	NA	TGTGCCAGCAGCAAGGTTGGCGGACAGGGTTTGCACACCATATATTTT	CASSKVGGQGLHTIYF
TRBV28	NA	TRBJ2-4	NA	TGTGCCAGCAGCCCCCGCCCCAAAAACATTCAGTACTTC	CASSPRPKNIQYF
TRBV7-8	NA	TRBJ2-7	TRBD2	TGTGCCAGCAGCCCCTCTAGCGGGAGGGCCAGCTCCTACGAGCAGTACTTC	CASSPSSGRASSYEQYF
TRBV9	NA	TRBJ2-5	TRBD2	TGTGCCAGCAGCCCAGCGGGGGGGTTTTGGGAGACCCAGTACTTC	CASSPAGGFWETQYF
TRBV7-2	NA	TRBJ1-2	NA	TGTGCCAGCAGCCAGACGCCGGGGCCACTATCTGGTGGCTACACCTTC	CASSQTPGPLSGGYTF
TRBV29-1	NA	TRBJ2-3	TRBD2	TGCAGCGTTTCCACTAGCGGAGGCACAGATACGCAGTATTTT	CSVSTSGGTDTQYF
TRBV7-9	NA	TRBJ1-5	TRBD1	TGTGCCAGCAGCGCGGGGGACAGGGACAGTGAGCCCCAGCATTTT	CASSAGDRDSEPQHF
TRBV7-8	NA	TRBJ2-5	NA	TGTGCCAGCAGCTTAGTAGGACAGCCCCCAGAGACCCAGTACTTC	CASSLVGQPPETQYF
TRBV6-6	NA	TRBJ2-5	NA	TGTGCCAGCAGTGCAACCAAAGAGACCCAGTACTTC	CASSATKETQYF
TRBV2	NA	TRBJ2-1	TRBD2	TGTGCCAGCAGGTCCGGGACTAGCGGTTACAATGAGCAGTTCTTC	CASRSGTSGYNEQFF
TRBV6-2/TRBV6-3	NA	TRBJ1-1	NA	TGTGCCAGCAGTTACTCCGCGATTGAAGCTTTCTTT	CASSYSAIEAFF
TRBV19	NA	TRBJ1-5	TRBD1	TGTGCCAGCATTTTAACAGGGGGGAGCAATCAGCCCCAGCATTTT	CASILTGGSNQPQHF
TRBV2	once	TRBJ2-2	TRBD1	TGTGCCAGCAGTGGGGGACAGAGAAACACCGGGGAGCTGTTTTTT	CASSGGQRNTGELFF
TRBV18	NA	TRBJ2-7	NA	TGTGCCAGCTCACCAGGGGCAGGGAGCTCCTACGAGCAGTACTTC	CASSPGAGSSYEQYF
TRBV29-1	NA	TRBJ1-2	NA	TGCAGCGTTGAAAACAACAGAAACTATGGCTACACCTTC	CSVENNRNYGYTF
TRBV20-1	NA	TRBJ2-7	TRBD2	TGCAGTGCTAGTAGGACTAGCGGGAGCTGGGGTGAGCAGTACTTC	CSASRTSGSWGEQYF
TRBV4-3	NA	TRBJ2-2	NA	TGCGCCAGCAGCCAAAGGGCGGAGAACACCGGGGAGCTGTTTTTT	CASSQRAENTGELFF
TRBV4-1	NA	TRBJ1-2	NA	TGCGCCAGCAGCCCTCTTTGGGGGACAACTTATGGCTACACCTTC	CASSPLWGTTYGYTF
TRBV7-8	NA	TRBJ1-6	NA	TGTGCCAGCAGCTTAGTTCGGGGGCTGGGATCACCCCTCCACTTT	CASSLVRGLGSPLHF
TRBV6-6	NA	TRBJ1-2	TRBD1	TGTGCCAGCAGCAAGGGGACAGCGTATGGCTACACCTTC	CASSKGTAYGYTF